Described below is a single T cell receptor (beta chain) sequence and its context. What this receptor recognizes is not known. No quality values exist for individual bases; no much larger clone is one base distant. The High Capacity cDNA Reverse Transcription Kit was used to reverse transcribe all of the isolated RNA, meaning that expressed TCRB transcripts were what got sequenced. Deep immunoSEQ sequencing was performed on naive, central memory and regulatory T cell samples, with an average of roughly 4 million total reads per sample. After sorted cells were lysed in RLT buffer, RNA was extracted with DNase-treated RNeasy Micro or Mini kits, with the choice depending on cell number. Each cell subset was processed separately to prevent cross-contamination, with patient and healthy donor samples processed together. The immunoSEQ multiplex PCR was used to amplify TCRB sequences from cDNA, generating 87-bp fragments that spanned the CDR3 region. Amplicons were sequenced on the Illumina HiSeq platform. Under the source paper's analysis protocol: PCR bias was corrected computationally using synthetic template baselines, and reads within Hamming distance 2 were collapsed, with unmergeable singletons discarded. Reads were aligned to IMGT to assign V, D and J genes, CDR3 length, and insertions or deletions at six rearrangement sites. Clonotype counts were normalized to sorted cell number within each subset before computing true diversity and Gini coefficients with the tcR R package. The overlap coefficient, calculated on TCRB nucleotide sequences, was used to quantify repertoire sharing. As a proxy for the pre-selection repertoire, out-of-frame TCRB sequences from naive cells were analyzed. Sourced from immuneACCESS, this table was stored by TCRdb with only in-frame sequences that have V and J called. A share of the clones is absent; for the studies checked, an unresolved V gene accounts for under half, and the remainder has no known explanation. The V and J calls and clone size were taken over from that table, and D and trimming were inferred from the DNA. The sample table contains more than 250,000 clones; only one count was recorded for around an eighth of them. The ten largest clones add up to over 0.015% of the sample.

This record belongs to a study of beta chain features in type 1 diabetes (dated 2018 in TCRdb). Regarding the study in general: No differences in mean age, gender distribution, total cell number or subset yield were found between patients and healthy donors. A total of approximately 100,000,000 sorted cells were examined across all samples, and the number of cells per subset was strongly correlated with RNA yield. In the study, recently diagnosed type 1 diabetes patients and matched healthy donors were compared on the TCRB repertoires of their sorted circulating CD4+ T cell subsets. Naive and central memory subsets were obtained from all 30 or so donors, but regulatory and stem cell-like memory subsets were isolated from only 8 patients and roughly eight healthy donors. Results the study describes overall, beyond this receptor: Because cDNA was sequenced instead of genomic DNA, highly expressing activated cells could be over-represented, though the groups showed no difference in activation or CD3 levels. A moderate but significant shortening of TCRB CDR3 length was observed in type 1 diabetes patients in all four CD4+ subsets. Naive, central memory and regulatory TCRB repertoires appeared to be more similar among patients than among healthy donors. At VDJ recombination sites, type 1 diabetes patients had fewer insertions and more deleted nucleotides, which implies abnormalities in thymic rearrangement. Shorter templates might have been favored by PCR, but patient and control samples were amplified and corrected together, so both groups would have been affected equally by any skew. Because the HLA sub-analyses included only small numbers of individuals, any influence of HLA type on TCRB rearrangement was left unresolved.

Each donor gave one peripheral blood draw, averaging approximately 0.12 L, which was collected into heparinised tubes. A BD FACSAria II was used to sort naive, central memory, regulatory and stem cell-like memory CD4+ T cells with a panel that included CD45RO, CCR7, CD25, CD127, CD95 and CD27. Purity was above 95% for every sorted population. PBMCs were isolated right away by Lymphoprep density gradient centrifugation and were stained directly, without culture. So that batch effects would be minimized, each experiment stained and sorted samples in pairs, pairing one healthy donor with one patient. For CDR1 and CDR2, the germline V gene (reference sequence) lists GTSNPN and SVGIG. Counted from cysteine to phenylalanine, this CDR3 has 16 amino acids. Here the CDR3 DNA is all that survives: 48 bases in frame from base 1. The V end loses 4 bases and the J end loses 5 bases, and a stretch of 21 bases separates them.

The receptor chain draws on TRBV30 and TRBJ2-1; D gene: possibly TRBD1, on 7 matching bases. The source material was naive CD4+ T cells from blood. The sample's cell subset or site, from its label and the paper: true naive CD4+ T cells. This clonotype originated in a young man with type 1 diabetes. The CDR3 amino acid sequence is: CAWNLQGHGRNNEQFF. The DNA is as follows: TGTGCCTGGAACCTACAGGGGCACGGGAGAAACAATGAGCAGTTCTTC. The full variable domain, with segments outside the CDR3 supplied by the reference TRBV30 and TRBJ2-1 proteins, appears as SQTIHQWPATLVQPVGSPLSLECTVEGTSNPNLYWYRQAAGRGLQLLFYSVGIGQISSEVPQNLSASRPQDRQFILSSKKLLLSDSGFYLCAWNLQGHGRNNEQFFGPGTRLTVL.